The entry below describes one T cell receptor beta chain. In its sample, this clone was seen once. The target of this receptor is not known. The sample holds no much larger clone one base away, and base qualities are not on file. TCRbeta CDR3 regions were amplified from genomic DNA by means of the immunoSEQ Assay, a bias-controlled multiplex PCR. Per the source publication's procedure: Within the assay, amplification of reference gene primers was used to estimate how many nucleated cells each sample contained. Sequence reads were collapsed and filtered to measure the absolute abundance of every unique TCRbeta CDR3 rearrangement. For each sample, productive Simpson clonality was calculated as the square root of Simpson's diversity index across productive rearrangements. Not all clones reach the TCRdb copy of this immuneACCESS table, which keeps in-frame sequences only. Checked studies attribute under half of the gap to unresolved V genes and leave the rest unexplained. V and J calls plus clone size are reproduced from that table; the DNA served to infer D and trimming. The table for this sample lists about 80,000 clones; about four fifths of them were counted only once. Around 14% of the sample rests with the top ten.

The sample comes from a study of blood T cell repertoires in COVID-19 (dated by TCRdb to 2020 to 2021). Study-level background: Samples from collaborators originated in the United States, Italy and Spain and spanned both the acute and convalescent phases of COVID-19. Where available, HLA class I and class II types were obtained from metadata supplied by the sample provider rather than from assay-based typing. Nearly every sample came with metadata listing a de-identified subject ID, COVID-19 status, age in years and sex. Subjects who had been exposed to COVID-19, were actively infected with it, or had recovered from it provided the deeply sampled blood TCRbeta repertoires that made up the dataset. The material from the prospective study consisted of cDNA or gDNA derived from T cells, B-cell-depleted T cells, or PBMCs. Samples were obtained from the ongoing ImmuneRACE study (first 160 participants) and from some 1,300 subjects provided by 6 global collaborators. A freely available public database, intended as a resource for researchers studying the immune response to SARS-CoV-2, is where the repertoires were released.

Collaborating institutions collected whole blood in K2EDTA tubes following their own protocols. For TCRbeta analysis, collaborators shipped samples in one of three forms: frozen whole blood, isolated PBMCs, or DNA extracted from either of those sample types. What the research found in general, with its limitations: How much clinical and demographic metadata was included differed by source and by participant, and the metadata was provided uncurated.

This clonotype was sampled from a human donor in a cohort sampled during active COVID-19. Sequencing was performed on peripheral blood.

The nucleotide sequence reads TGTGCCAGCAGCTTCGTCTCGCCGGGACAGGTCTCCTACGAGCAGTACTTC. Its protein is CASSFVSPGQVSYEQYF. This chain joins TRBV7-9 to TRBJ2-7; 8 middle bases align to TRBD1. V loses 3 bases at its end and J loses 0 bases; junction bases beyond the gene matches: 10. The CDR3 runs 17 residues from the cysteine to the phenylalanine. The DNA shown is the 51-base CDR3, in frame from base 1. CDR1 is given as SEHNR and CDR2 as FQNEAQ, both from the germline V gene (reference sequence).